The rows below give T cell receptor beta chains drawn from one sample of a study of T cells in Graves' hyperthyroidism and ophthalmopathy. TCRdb itself ran the multiplex PCR reads through MiXCR, one entry per CDR3 protein. The sample has about 300,000 distinct CDR3 sequences; 15% to 20% are singletons. The sample was blood. The receptors derive from a man aged 50-59 years with Graves' ophthalmopathy. Each CDR3 is given with its conserved first and last residue. Fields, in order: D gene, V gene, J gene, CDR3 length, clone size, CDR3 protein, CDR3 DNA. A D gene is named only where the DNA matches it firmly. Clone size is given for some rows only: seen once, a few or many times, or a class if the clone is expanded.

TRBD1	TRBV27	TRBJ1-2	15	many	CASSPRDRPTYGYTF	TGTGCCAGCAGTCCTCGGGACAGGCCTACTTATGGCTACACCTTC
TRBD1	TRBV24-1	TRBJ2-2	16	.	CATSDRWTGRTGELFF	TGTGCCACCAGTGACCGCTGGACAGGGCGGACCGGGGAGCTGTTTTTT
.	TRBV20-1	TRBJ1-3	15	once	CSATSYRDSGNTIYF	TGCAGTGCTACCTCCTACAGAGACTCTGGAAACACCATATATTTT
.	TRBV28	TRBJ1-1	11	many	CASEARTEAFF	TGTGCCAGCGAGGCCCGGACTGAAGCTTTCTTT
.	TRBV4-1	TRBJ1-1	16	.	CASSQAWGFGDTEAFF	TGCGCCAGCAGCCAAGCATGGGGCTTCGGGGACACCGAAGCTTTCTTT
TRBD1	TRBV11-2	TRBJ2-7	20	many	CASSSYLGGYRGLRSYEQYF	TGTGCCAGCAGCTCTTACCTAGGGGGCTACAGGGGGCTGAGGTCCTACGAGCAGTACTTC
.	TRBV7-9	TRBJ1-2	13	few	CASRPGLSNGYTF	TGTGCCAGCAGACCGGGACTTTCGAATGGCTACACCTTC
TRBD1	TRBV3-1	TRBJ1-1	12	few	CASRYQGGKAFF	TGTGCCAGCAGATACCAGGGGGGTAAAGCTTTCTTT
TRBD1	TRBV3-1	TRBJ1-1	13	many	CASSPRQGAEAFF	TGTGCCAGCAGCCCAAGACAGGGCGCTGAAGCTTTCTTT
TRBD1	TRBV11-3	TRBJ2-1	16	few	CASSLGGVGTGGGQFF	TGTGCCAGCAGCTTAGGAGGTGTTGGGACAGGGGGCGGGCAGTTCTTC
.	TRBV30	TRBJ1-5	13	.	CAWAPGGYQPQHF	TGTGCCTGGGCCCCGGGTGGGTATCAGCCCCAGCATTTT
TRBD1	TRBV20-1	TRBJ1-1	13	once	CGAGTGGNTEAFF	TGCGGTGCCGGGACAGGAGGGAACACTGAAGCTTTCTTT
TRBD1	TRBV7-9	TRBJ2-7	18	many	CASSFSRGQVSSSYEQYF	TGTGCCAGCAGCTTTTCCCGAGGACAGGTATCAAGCTCCTACGAGCAGTACTTC
.	TRBV28	TRBJ1-2	13	many	CASTPGGIYGYTF	TGTGCCAGCACTCCTGGGGGAATCTATGGCTACACCTTC
.	TRBV11-2	TRBJ2-1	12	many	CASSSWGTEQFF	TGTGCCAGCAGCTCTTGGGGGACCGAGCAGTTCTTC